The 32 T cell receptor beta chains given below trace back to one sample, sequenced in a study of T cell repertoires in cytomegalovirus infection. TCRdb redid the calling of the reads with MiXCR, one entry per CDR3 protein. Of some 600,000 distinct CDR3 sequences detected, more than 20% appear once; the ten largest clones hold roughly 8%. Sequenced material: CD8+ T cells from PBMCs. Receptors were obtained from a human donor in good health (CMV status not recorded). Some clones in this sample may be carry-over from other donors' samples.

The chain recombines TRBV29-1 with TRBJ2-2; maybe TRBD2 (6 bases). The CDR3 is 14 residues long. Germline loops: CDR1 SQVTM, CDR2 ANQGSEA. Trimming removed 3 bases from V and 2 bases from J, with 10 bases in between. Here the CDR3 DNA reads TGCAGCGTTGACGGCGGGGCTAACACCGGGGAGCTGTTTTTT. This gives the protein CSVDGGANTGELFF.

This clonotype was seen only a few times. The chain employs TRBV2 and TRBJ2-1, with 7 bases identical to TRBD1. The germline V gene has CDR1 SNHLY and CDR2 FYNNEI. This CDR3 spans 13 amino acids. The V and J ends lost 11 bases and 5 bases, in that order; junction bases with no gene match: 9. The CDR3 is CAAGRGKDNEQFF. In DNA form, the CDR3 reads TGTGCCGCGGGCAGGGGGAAGGACAATGAGCAGTTCTTC.

This chain uses TRBV12-3 or TRBV12-4 with TRBJ2-7, with D perhaps matching TRBD1 (6 bases). The CDR3 spans 20 residues. Trimming cost V 0 bases and J 3 bases, with 27 bases left between them. CDR3: CASSLATAGVGTLSFYEQYF. As DNA, the CDR3 is TGTGCCAGCAGTTTAGCGACAGCAGGGGTAGGGACCCTAAGTTTCTACGAGCAGTACTTC.

The sample holds a few counts of this clonotype. The chain employs TRBV6-5 and TRBJ1-4, with D possibly being TRBD1 (5 bases). V shed 2 bases and J shed 8 bases, with 18 bases lying between them. CDR3 length: 16 residues. CDR1 and CDR2 (germline): MNHEY, SVGAGI. The CDR3 region is CASSYEGLGLGEKLFF. The CDR3 region has the DNA TGTGCCAGCAGTTACGAGGGACTGGGCCTCGGAGAAAAACTGTTTTTT.

This clonotype was seen at least ten times. The chain links TRBV27 to TRBJ2-7; TRBD1 might be the D (6 bases). CDR3 length equals 15 residues. Germline loops: CDR1 MNHEY, CDR2 SMNVEV (reference sequence). The V gene lost 2 bases and the J gene lost 4 bases, with 15 bases spanning the gap. CDR3 protein: CASSLTTGARYEQYF. The CDR3 DNA is TGTGCCAGCAGTTTAACGACAGGCGCGAGATACGAGCAGTACTTC.

This clonotype appeared a few times. The CDR3 DNA reads TGTGCCAGCAGCCACCTCCAGGGAGGGGTGGCTGAAGCTTTCTTT. Amino acids: CASSHLQGGVAEAFF. The rearrangement links TRBV14 to TRBJ1-1, with a possible D match to TRBD1 (5 bases). Trimming left V 3 bases short and J 6 bases short, with 17 bases between. From germline, CDR1 is SGHDN and CDR2 FVKESK. The CDR3 extends over 15 amino acids.

This chain links TRBV6-4 with TRBJ2-1; 9 bases line up with TRBD2. The CDR3 totals 15 residues. Germline loops: CDR1 MRHNA, CDR2 SNTAGT. V dropped 2 bases and J dropped 9; count of bases not matched to a gene: 8. Here the CDR3 DNA reads TGTGCCAGCAGTGACGGGCGCGGGGGGGCGGGTGAGCAGTTCTTC. Translating it yields CASSDGRGGAGEQFF.

This clonotype has at least ten counts. The chain couples TRBV4-1 to TRBJ2-2, with 8 bases that match TRBD2. Unmatched junction bases numbered 13, after V lost 1 base and J lost 0 bases. This CDR3 contains 20 residues. Per germline, CDR1 MGHRA and CDR2 YSYEKL. In DNA form, the CDR3 reads TGCGCCAGCAGCCAAGCGGATGAAGGGATAGCGGGGCCGAACACCGGGGAGCTGTTTTTT. Encoded protein: CASSQADEGIAGPNTGELFF.

The chain has TRBV6-5 and TRBJ2-1; the D call may be TRBD1 or TRBD2 (6 bases each). The germline V gene has CDR1 MNHEY and CDR2 SVGAGI. CDR3 length equals 15 residues. Trimming removed 2 bases at V and 4 bases at J, with 12 bases between. CDR3 sequence (DNA): TGTGCCAGCAGTTACGGAGGGACAACATACAATGAGCAGTTCTTC. This gives the protein CASSYGGTTYNEQFF.

This clonotype has a handful of counts. The V gene is TRBV7-9, the J gene TRBJ2-2, with 7 bases matching TRBD2. The CDR3 extends over 15 amino acids. Germline V gene data show CDR1 as SEHNR and CDR2 as FQNEAQ (reference sequence). With V trimmed by 1 base and J by 6 bases, 5 bases remained unmatched. This chain's CDR3 is CASSLDGGIPGELFF. The CDR3 region has the DNA TGTGCCAGCAGCTTAGACGGGGGGATCCCCGGGGAGCTGTTTTTT.

This chain uses TRBV10-3 with TRBJ2-2; 12 nucleotides match TRBD2. The length of the CDR3 is 16 residues. The germline V gene has CDR1 ENHRY and CDR2 SYGVKD. Trimming at V came to 6 bases and at J to 2 bases, leaving 4 bases not matched to a gene. CDR3 DNA sequence: TGTGCCATCAGCGGGACTAGCGGGCGAAACACCGGGGAGCTGTTTTTT. Translating it yields CAISGTSGRNTGELFF.

This clonotype was counted at least ten times. The chain recombines TRBV7-2 with TRBJ1-1; possibly TRBD1 for D (5 bases). This CDR3 spans 10 amino acids. Looked up from germline, CDR1 is SGHTA and CDR2 is FQGNSA. The germline V and J ends were trimmed by 5 bases and 10 bases, with 8 bases remaining between them. The CDR3 DNA sequence: TGTGCCAGCAGCGCAGGGTTAGCTTTCTTT. Protein product: CASSAGLAFF. The full variable domain, rest sourced from reference TRBV7-2 and TRBJ1-1, is GAGVSQSPSNKVTEKGKDVELRCDPISGHTALYWYRQSLGQGLEFLIYFQGNSAPDKSGLPSDRFSAERTGGSVSTLTIQRTQQEDSAVYLCASSAGLAFFGQGTRLTVV.

This clonotype has ten or more counts. The rearrangement links TRBV7-6 to TRBJ2-1, with a tentative D call TRBD2 (5 bases). The CDR3 totals 13 residues. Germline V gives CDR1 SGHVS, CDR2 FNYEAQ. Trimming took off 1 base at V and 8 bases at J, with 9 bases between the two ends. The CDR3 spells CASSLERVHEQFF. DNA of the CDR3: TGTGCCAGCAGCTTAGAGAGGGTACATGAGCAGTTCTTC.

This clonotype turned up a few times. The chain has TRBV7-9 and TRBJ2-7; 7 positions match TRBD1. With V trimmed by 1 base and J by 3 bases, 3 bases remained unmatched. The CDR3 contains 14 residues. CDR1 and CDR2 (germline): SEHNR, FQNEAQ (reference sequence). The CDR3 sequence is CASSLVGTDYEQYV. The CDR3 bases are TGTGCCAGCAGCTTAGTCGGGACAGACTACGAGCAGTACGTC.

There are a few counts of this clonotype. J is TRBJ2-2 and V is TRBV4-1; TRBD1 might be the D (6 bases). Germline CDR1 MGHRA, CDR2 YSYEKL. V lost 4 bases and J lost 6, with 12 bases in between. The CDR3 extends over 14 amino acids. The chain's CDR3 is CASSLVQGSGELFF. The CDR3 DNA follows: TGCGCCAGCAGCCTTGTACAGGGATCCGGGGAGCTGTTTTTT.

This clonotype was recorded at least ten times. This sequence joins TRBV27 and TRBJ2-3; tentative D call: TRBD1 (5 bases). This CDR3 is 14 amino acids long. V lost 3 bases to trimming and J lost 3 bases, with 10 bases between them. Germline V gives CDR1 MNHEY, CDR2 SMNVEV (reference sequence). The CDR3 DNA follows: TGTGCCAGCAGTTTGCGCAGGGATACAGATACGCAGTATTTT. This translates into CASSLRRDTDTQYF.

On this clonotype: At one end, the junction sequence differs from germline, possibly due to a read error. The rearrangement uses TRBV14 and TRBJ2-2, with D perhaps matching TRBD1 or TRBD2 (6 bases each). The germline CDR1 and CDR2 sequences are SGHDN and FVKESK. The CDR3 loop spans 16 amino acids. Here the CDR3 DNA reads TGTGCCAGCAACCAAGTTTCCGGGGGCCTCCTCGGGGAGCTGTTTTTT. This encodes CASNQVSGGLLGELFF. Supplemented by reference TRBV14 and TRBJ2-2, the full variable domain reads EAGVTQFPSHSVIEKGQTVTLRCDPISGHDNLYWYRRVMGKEIKFLLHFVKESKQDESGMPNNRFLAERTGGTYSTLKVQPAELEDSGVYFCASNQVSGGLLGELFFGEGSRLTVL.

V usage is TRBV9 and J usage is TRBJ2-3, with 9 bases fitting TRBD2. CDR3 length: 15 amino acids. CDR1 is SGDLS, CDR2 YYNGEE, per germline. The V and J ends lost 0 bases and 5 bases, in that order; junction bases with no gene match: 4. The CDR3 here is CASSVGGGAVDTQYF. CDR3 DNA: TGTGCCAGCAGCGTAGGCGGGGGGGCGGTAGATACGCAGTATTTT.

This clonotype was seen a few times. J is TRBJ1-2 and V is TRBV29-1; no firm D call. V dropped 7 bases and J dropped 5 bases, with 11 bases sitting between them. This CDR3 comprises 11 residues. Per germline, CDR1 SQVTM and CDR2 ANQGSEA. The chain's CDR3 is CSAWTDYGYTF. CDR3 coding DNA: TGCAGCGCCTGGACCGATTATGGCTACACCTTC.

The genes are TRBV5-5 and TRBJ2-3; tentatively, D is TRBD1 (6 bases). The CDR3 consists of 15 residues. Trimming removed 3 bases at V and 0 bases at J, with 11 bases between. Germline CDR1 reads SGHKS; CDR2 reads YYEKEE (reference sequence). This CDR3 is CASSWWTASTDTQYF. The CDR3 DNA is TGTGCCAGCAGCTGGTGGACAGCTAGCACAGATACGCAGTATTTT. Complete variable domain (other parts from reference TRBV5-5 and TRBJ2-3): DAGVTQSPTHLIKTRGQQVTLRCSPISGHKSVSWYQQVLGQGPQFIFQYYEKEERGRGNFPDRFSARQFPNYSSELNVNALLLGDSALYLCASSWWTASTDTQYFGPGTRLTVL.

This clonotype was detected a few times. The gene calls are TRBV13 and TRBJ1-1, with D unresolved. The CDR3 is 12 amino acids. Germline V gene data show CDR1 as PRHDT and CDR2 as FYEKMQ (reference sequence). V was trimmed by 4 bases and J by 7 bases, leaving 10 bases between them. CDR3 residues: CASSWGTGEAFF. In DNA, the CDR3 is TGTGCCAGCAGCTGGGGTACGGGTGAAGCTTTCTTT.

This clonotype has a handful of counts. This chain connects TRBV6-8 to TRBJ2-3; D remains ambiguous. This CDR3 spans 16 amino acids. The germline V and J ends were trimmed by 0 bases and 4 bases, with 14 bases remaining between them. Per the germline V gene, CDR1 is MNHGY and CDR2 is SAAAGT. CDR3 amino acids: CASSYSETRRSDTQYF. The DNA of the CDR3 is TGTGCCAGCAGTTACTCCGAGACTCGCCGTTCAGATACGCAGTATTTT.

This clonotype was detected a few times. This chain links TRBV4-1 with TRBJ2-7; D unresolved. The CDR3 contains 15 residues. The ends were cut back, 0 bases at V and 3 bases at J, with 12 bases in the middle. Germline assignment: CDR1 MGHRA and CDR2 YSYEKL. This chain's CDR3 is CASSQDSLGSYEQYV. CDR3 coding DNA: TGCGCCAGCAGCCAAGATAGTCTGGGCAGCTACGAGCAGTACGTC.

The genes are TRBV20-1 and TRBJ2-7; no firm D call. There are 15 residues in the CDR3. The germline V gene has CDR1 DFQATT and CDR2 SNEGSKA (reference sequence). V lost 1 base to trimming and J lost 5 bases, with 18 bases between them. CDR3 in DNA: TGCAGTGCTAGAGTGGAAAACCGACCTCCTAACGAGCAGTACGTC. Translation: CSARVENRPPNEQYV.

The chain employs TRBV3-1 and TRBJ2-7; D remains unclear. The V gene's germline CDR1 is LGHDT and CDR2 YNNKEL (reference sequence). Trimming removed 2 bases at V and 3 bases at J, with 14 bases between. The CDR3 covers 15 residues. The DNA for the CDR3 is TGTGCCAGCAGCCAAAGTTTAGGGAAAAACTACGAGCAGTACGTC. It is translated as CASSQSLGKNYEQYV.

This clonotype was seen a handful of times. The chain couples TRBV5-6 to TRBJ1-2; 10 bases agree with TRBD1. The CDR3 loop spans 16 amino acids. Germline V gene data show CDR1 as SGHDT and CDR2 as YYEEEE. Trimming at V came to 4 bases and at J to 4 bases, leaving 10 bases not matched to a gene. For the CDR3, the DNA is TGTGCCAGCAGCCGGGACAGGGGCGATTCTCTCTATGGCTACACCTTC. Translating gives CASSRDRGDSLYGYTF.

This clonotype was recorded a few times. This chain uses TRBV4-1 with TRBJ2-1; no clear D gene. This CDR3 is built from 14 residues. The germline V gene has CDR1 MGHRA and CDR2 YSYEKL. The germline V and J ends were trimmed by 0 bases and 8 bases, with 11 bases remaining between them. The CDR3 DNA reads as TGCGCCAGCAGCCAAGAATCCACGTGGGATGAGCAGTTCTTC. It codes for CASSQESTWDEQFF.

This clonotype came up many times. The chain is built from TRBV6-6 and TRBJ2-2, with D tentatively TRBD1 (5 bases). Trimming removed 6 bases at V and 3 bases at J, with 8 bases between. Germline CDR1 is MNHNY and CDR2 is SVGAGI (reference sequence). The CDR3 sequence is 13 residues long. The CDR3 loop reads CASSLQDTGELFF. CDR3 in DNA: TGTGCCAGCAGCTTACAGGACACCGGGGAGCTGTTTTTT.

This clonotype occurred a few times. The chain uses TRBV5-5 and TRBJ2-2; D is uncertain. Germline-derived CDR1 and CDR2 are SGHKS and YYEKEE (reference sequence). This CDR3 comprises 14 residues. Trimming stripped 0 bases from V and 7 bases from J, with 10 bases between. DNA for the CDR3: TGTGCCAGCAGCTTGGAGCCAGATTTCGGGGAGCTGTTTTTT. This codes for CASSLEPDFGELFF.

This clonotype was counted at least ten times. This chain connects TRBV7-9 to TRBJ1-2; D might be TRBD1 (6 bases). Trimming pared 1 base from V and 5 bases from J, leaving 17 bases between. This CDR3 has 16 residues. CDR1 is SEHNR and CDR2 is FQNEAQ in the germline V gene (reference sequence). CDR3 bases: TGTGCCAGCAGCTTAGGTCGTTGGGGGCGACCTTATGGCTACACCTTC. It codes for CASSLGRWGRPYGYTF.

The table lists this clonotype with a few counts. This chain connects TRBV29-1 to TRBJ2-1; a possible D gene is TRBD1 (5 bases). V was pared by 4 bases and J by 7 bases, with 14 bases between. CDR3 length: 13 amino acids. CDR1 and CDR2 (germline): SQVTM, ANQGSEA. The DNA for the CDR3 is TGCAGCGTTGTTCCAGGGTGGATAAATGAGCAGTTCTTC. This translates into CSVVPGWINEQFF.

There are many counts of this clonotype. This rearrangement joins TRBV7-9 to TRBJ1-1, with D maybe TRBD1 (5 bases). CDR3 length equals 14 residues. Trimming shortened V by 5 bases and J by 3 bases, and 13 bases separated the two germline ends. From germline, CDR1 is SEHNR and CDR2 FQNEAQ (reference sequence). The CDR3 DNA follows: TGTGCCAGCAGCGGGCCGTGGGGGGACACTGAAGCTTTCTTT. This encodes CASSGPWGDTEAFF.